In its sample, the clone carrying this T cell receptor (beta chain) was seen many times. The entry originates in a study of T cells in Graves' hyperthyroidism and ophthalmopathy. Germline V gives CDR1 SQVTM, CDR2 ANQGSEA. The V end was cut by 4 bases, the J end by 8 bases, with 18 bases between. The CDR3 is 14 residues long. Exclusion of patients followed from uncontrolled infection, other autoimmune disease, pregnancy or lactation. There were TCR beta CDR3 regions amplified from RNA transcripts. The HTBI primer set was used in a first-round RT-PCR of the TCR CDR3. TCRdb reprocessed the multiplex PCR reads with MiXCR, giving one entry per CDR3 protein. The sample carries around 620,000 distinct CDR3 sequences, 14% recorded once.

This receptor was taken from a woman aged 18 to 35 with Graves' ophthalmopathy. This chain joins TRBV29-1 and TRBJ1-5; possibly TRBD1 for D (5 bases). Sequencing input: blood. DNA of the CDR3: TGCAGCGTTGCTTCTGGGGGGTCCGATGAGCCCCAGCATTTT. Its translation is CSVASGGSDEPQHF.